Listed here are 14 T cell receptor beta chains from one sample, sequenced in a study of T cells in women clearing cervical HPV infection. TCRdb's copy holds only in-frame clones and misses some; the assay was immunoSEQ multiplex PCR. The listing contains more than 15,000 clones. Sequenced sample: blood buffy coat. The receptors stem from a woman between 18 and 69 years old with a cervical HPV16 infection that either progressed to CIN3+ or cleared (not recorded which).

Regarding this clone: The sequenced fragment ends 3 residues before the CDR3 boundary, so the rest is inferred from the germline J gene. The chain carries TRBV2 and TRBJ1-3; D is perhaps TRBD1 (5 bases). Trimming left V 7 bases short and J 0 bases short, with 16 bases between. There are 16 residues in the CDR3. Germline V gene sequence: CDR1 SNHLY, CDR2 FYNNEI. CDR3 sequence: CASTLNAGSSGNTIYF. The covered CDR3 bases are TGTGCCAGCACTTTGAACGCAGGGAGCTCTGGAAACACC.

As concerns this clone: One junction end disagrees with the germline gene, perhaps due to a read error. The read terminates 3 residues ahead of where the CDR3 ends, so the germline J gene completes it. The rearrangement uses TRBV29-1 and TRBJ1-1; TRBD1 might be the D (6 bases). The CDR3 runs 13 residues. Germline lookup yields CDR1 SQVTM and CDR2 ANQGSEA. Here the CDR3 reads CGVVPAGETEAFF. CDR3 DNA (partial): TGCGGCGTTGTTCCCGCAGGGGAAACTGAA. The full variable domain, its missing parts supplied by reference TRBV29-1 and TRBJ1-1, is SAVISQKPSRDICQRGTSLTIQCQVDSQVTMMFWYRQQPGQSLTLIATANQGSEATYESGFVIDKFPISRPNLTFSTLTVSNMSPEDSSIYLCGVVPAGETEAFFGQGTRLTVV.

About this clone itself: The CDR3 end falls 3 residues outside the read, so it is completed with the germline J gene. The rearrangement joins TRBV30 to TRBJ2-1, with 9 bases aligning to TRBD1. The CDR3 is made up of 13 amino acids. Germline values: CDR1 GTSNPN, CDR2 SVGIG (reference sequence). The V and J ends lost 0 bases and 9 bases, in that order; junction bases with no gene match: 3. The CDR3 region is CAWSVGQGSEQFF. The CDR3 DNA, read in part, is TGTGCCTGGAGTGTTGGACAGGGGAGTGAG.

Turning to this clone: The read is 3 residues too short to cover the CDR3 end, so that end is filled in from the germline J gene. The chain uses TRBV18 and TRBJ1-1; D possibly corresponds to TRBD1 (6 bases). With 6 bases removed from V and 1 base from J, the gap between germline ends came to 12 bases. Germline V gene lookup returns CDR1 KGHSH and CDR2 LQKENI. This CDR3 spans 14 amino acids. Incomplete CDR3 DNA: TGTGCCAGCTCCCCAGGGGCTCAGAACACTGAA. Translating it yields CASSPGAQNTE. The full CDR3 protein is CASSPGAQNTEAFF.

In regard to this clone: The CDR3 end falls 3 residues outside the read, so it is completed with the germline J gene. This chain uses TRBV20-1 with TRBJ1-1, with D perhaps TRBD1 (6 bases). CDR3 length: 15 amino acids. Germline assignment: CDR1 DFQATT and CDR2 SNEGSKA (reference sequence). V was pared by 2 bases and J by 2 bases, with 15 bases between. CDR3 in amino acids: CSARITGTPNTEAFF. The CDR3 DNA, read in part, is TGCAGTGCTAGAATAACCGGGACACCCAACACTGAA.

In the case of this clone: The junction shows a germline mismatch at one end, possibly a read error. Read coverage stops 3 residues before the CDR3 terminus; the germline J gene supplies the remainder. The V call is TRBV4-2, the J call TRBJ2-3, with D perhaps TRBD1 or TRBD2 (5 bases each). The CDR3 is 14 residues long. Per germline, CDR1 LGHNA and CDR2 YNFKEQ. CDR3 loop: CASSQGTDRGTQYF. The CDR3 bases that were read are TGCGCCAGCAGCCAAGGGACGGATCGGGGTACG.

The CDR3 bases that were read are TGCGCCAGCAGCTTTCGTACTAGCGGGAGTACCGGGGAG. It is translated as CASSFRTSGSTGE. The whole CDR3 sequence reads CASSFRTSGSTGELFF. The V gene is TRBV5-1, the J gene TRBJ2-2, with TRBD2 identical over 11 bases. The observed sequence ends 3 residues before the CDR3 terminus, with the missing tail filled in from the germline J gene. Germline CDR1 reads SGHRS; CDR2 reads YFSETQ. Trimming at V came to 2 bases and at J to 5 bases, leaving 5 bases not matched to a gene. This CDR3 has 16 amino acids.

The CDR3 region is CASSLARRGAGTQTQYF. Partial CDR3 DNA: TGTGCCAGCAGTTTAGCGCGTCGGGGGGCAGGGACCCAGACC. This chain uses TRBV28 with TRBJ2-5; maybe TRBD2 (7 bases). The DNA ends 3 residues before the CDR3 does, and the rest of the CDR3 is filled in from the germline J gene. Germline assignment: CDR1 MDHEN and CDR2 SYDVKM. The ends were cut back, 2 bases at V and 6 bases at J, with 22 bases in the middle. This CDR3 region has 17 residues.

About this clone: The read terminates 3 residues before the CDR3 end, so the remaining end is supplied by the germline J gene. This chain joins TRBV6-1 and TRBJ2-1, with D possibly matching TRBD2 (6 bases). The CDR3 has 14 residues. Trimming cost V 4 bases and J 0 bases, with 7 bases left between them. Germline loops: CDR1 MNHNS, CDR2 SASEGT. The sequenced part of the CDR3 DNA is TGTGCCAGCAGTGCGGGGGACTCCTACAATGAG. This sequence encodes CASSAGDSYNE. The full CDR3 protein is CASSAGDSYNEQFF.

The DNA read from the CDR3 is TGCAGTGGCCCTGATCGTAGCGGGGGCACAGATACG. Its protein is CSGPDRSGGTDT. The CDR3 reads in full as CSGPDRSGGTDTQYF. This sequence joins TRBV20-1 and TRBJ2-3; 8 bases fit TRBD2. Coverage ceases 3 residues before the CDR3 finishes, and the germline J gene fills in the end. This CDR3 has 15 residues. Trimming removed 7 bases from V and 1 base from J; junction bases left unmatched: 10. The germline V gene has CDR1 DFQATT and CDR2 SNEGSKA (reference sequence).

A remark on this clone: The CDR3 extends 3 residues past the end of the read, so its final part is completed from the germline J gene. Additional DNA sequences in this sample encode the identical CDR3. This sequence joins TRBV2 and TRBJ1-5; 7 positions agree with TRBD1. Trimming took 6 bases from V and 1 from J; bases not matched to a gene: 6. CDR3 length: 15 amino acids. Germline V gives CDR1 SNHLY, CDR2 FYNNEI. The CDR3 bases that were read are TGTGCCAGCAGCCCAGGGGGGTCCAGCAATCAGCCC. Protein sequence: CASSPGGSSNQP. The complete CDR3 protein is CASSPGGSSNQPQHF. Full variable domain (remainder filled in from reference TRBV2 and TRBJ1-5): EPEVTQTPSHQVTQMGQEVILRCVPISNHLYFYWYRQILGQKVEFLVSFYNNEISEKSEIFDDQFSVERPDGSNFTLKIRSTKLEDSAMYFCASSPGGSSNQPQHFGDGTRLSIL.

On this clone: The read halts 3 residues ahead of the CDR3 end, with the missing end drawn from the germline J gene. The V and J genes are TRBV19 and TRBJ2-7; D not resolved. The CDR3 is 14 residues long. The germline CDR1 and CDR2 sequences are LNHDA and SQIVND (reference sequence). V was cut by 0 bases and J by 2 bases, with 8 bases left in between. The CDR3 loop reads CASSIERQAYEQYF. The sequenced part of the CDR3 DNA is TGTGCCAGTAGTATAGAACGACAAGCCTACGAG.

This CDR3 is CASSEALGLSSYEQYF. The covered CDR3 bases are TGTGCCAGCAGTGAAGCTCTAGGCCTAAGCTCCTACGAG. V and J are TRBV6-1 and TRBJ2-7; D uncertain. The read stops 3 residues short of the end of the CDR3; the missing end is completed from the germline J gene. The CDR3 spans 16 residues. Trimming stripped 0 bases from V and 0 bases from J, with 12 bases between. The germline gives CDR1 MNHNS, CDR2 SASEGT.

According to its frequency, this clone is medium-sized (0.01 to 0.1%). The read comes to an end 3 residues before the CDR3 does, leaving the germline J gene to fill in the end. This chain joins TRBV18 and TRBJ2-1; a weak D match, TRBD1 (6 bases). In germline, CDR1 is KGHSH, CDR2 LQKENI. The CDR3 length is 21 residues. V lost 4 bases and J 6 bases, leaving 34 bases between the germline ends. The sequenced CDR3 bases are TGTGCCAGCTCACTTATAAACTCCGGGACAAAGGGGGATAGTACGGGCAATGAG. Its protein is CASSLINSGTKGDSTGNE. The whole CDR3 sequence reads CASSLINSGTKGDSTGNEQFF.